Presented here are 20 T cell receptor beta chains from one specimen sequenced in a study of CD8 T cells in ankylosing spondylitis. TCRdb processed the 5' RACE reads anew with MiXCR; each CDR3 protein has one entry. The data contain 200,000 to 300,000 distinct CDR3 sequences, about 24% of them singletons. The source material was blood, either unsorted or a sorted T cell fraction (not recorded which). All receptors derive from a male donor with ankylosing spondylitis or in good health (not recorded which).

V gene TRBV3-1 combines with J gene TRBJ2-1; D might be TRBD1 or TRBD2, each matching 5 bases. CDR1 and CDR2 from the germline V gene are LGHDT and YNNKEL (reference sequence). V was clipped by 1 base and J by 0 bases, with 16 bases between them. The CDR3 spans 18 residues. In nucleotides, the CDR3 is TGTGCCAGCAGCCAAGCGTCGAGGGGCCCTAGCTCCTACAATGAGCAGTTCTTC. Translating gives CASSQASRGPSSYNEQFF.

This sequence joins TRBV28 and TRBJ2-6; D is undetermined. Germline lookup yields CDR1 MDHEN and CDR2 SYDVKM. The CDR3 extends over 16 amino acids. With 4 bases removed from V and 2 bases from J, the gap between germline ends came to 12 bases. This chain's CDR3 is CASSSPGGTGANVLTF. The CDR3 DNA reads TGTGCCAGCAGTTCTCCGGGTGGGACTGGGGCCAACGTCCTGACTTTC.

The V and J genes are TRBV10-3 and TRBJ1-3; no definite D call. Germline V lookup: CDR1 ENHRY, CDR2 SYGVKD. The V end lost 10 bases, the J end lost 0 bases, and 7 bases lay between the germline ends. This CDR3 region has 12 residues. CDR3 amino acids: CATRSSGNTIYF. For the CDR3, the DNA is TGTGCCACCCGGTCCTCTGGAAACACCATATATTTT.

This clonotype was counted many times. The chain employs TRBV3-1 and TRBJ1-2; a possible D gene is TRBD1 (5 bases). Deletions cut 4 bases from V and 2 bases from J, with 5 bases between. Germline CDR1 is LGHDT and CDR2 is YNNKEL (reference sequence). The CDR3 sequence is 12 residues long. The DNA for the CDR3 is TGTGCCAGCAGCCGACAGAACTATGGCTACACCTTC. Protein: CASSRQNYGYTF.

The rearrangement uses TRBV20-1 and TRBJ1-4; D call uncertain. Germline assignment: CDR1 DFQATT and CDR2 SNEGSKA (reference sequence). The CDR3 is 11 amino acids. V shed 0 bases and J shed 7 bases, with 3 bases lying between them. The CDR3 spells CSARDREKLFF. CDR3 sequence (DNA): TGCAGTGCTAGAGATCGTGAAAAACTGTTTTTT.

This clonotype was seen just once. The V and J genes are TRBV27 and TRBJ1-4, with D unclear. V was cut by 0 bases and J by 8 bases, with 13 bases left in between. Germline V gene data show CDR1 as MNHEY and CDR2 as SMNVEV (reference sequence). CDR3 size: 15 residues. The CDR3 DNA reads as TGTGCCAGCAGTTTATCGGGGAGGGCGTACGAAAAACTGTTTTTT. Protein: CASSLSGRAYEKLFF.

The genes are TRBV28 and TRBJ2-1; 7 bases line up with TRBD2. This CDR3 is 17 amino acids long. Germline V lookup: CDR1 MDHEN, CDR2 SYDVKM. V lost 4 bases and J lost 0; bases outside the gene matches: 9. CDR3 sequence (DNA): TGTGCCAGCAGTTCCCCGGGGGGTCACAGCTCCTACAATGAGCAGTTCTTC. As protein: CASSSPGGHSSYNEQFF.

The rearrangement joins TRBV6-6 to TRBJ2-7; possible D gene TRBD2, 6 bases. Germline V gene sequence: CDR1 MNHNY, CDR2 SVGAGI (reference sequence). Trimming stripped 4 bases from V and 6 bases from J, with 13 bases between. There are 13 residues in the CDR3. CDR3 sequence reads: CASSLLTSSEQYF. The CDR3 nucleotides are TGTGCCAGCAGTTTACTGACTAGTTCCGAGCAGTACTTC.

This clonotype came up many times. The chain uses TRBV5-5 and TRBJ2-3, with 16 bases fitting TRBD2. Germline CDR1 is SGHKS and CDR2 is YYEKEE (reference sequence). Trimming cost V 5 bases and J 5 bases; bases outside gene matches: 11. CDR3 length: 18 residues. CDR3: CASRKVGLAGGRGDTQYF. In nucleotides, the CDR3 is TGTGCCAGCAGAAAAGTGGGACTAGCGGGGGGGCGGGGAGATACGCAGTATTTT.

This clonotype appeared a few times. The V and J genes are TRBV6-4 and TRBJ2-7, with 8 positions matching TRBD1. The germline CDR1 and CDR2 sequences are MRHNA and SNTAGT. V shed 5 bases, J shed 9 bases, and the junction held 9 bases outside the gene matches. This CDR3 is 13 amino acids long. The CDR3 DNA reads as TGTGCCAGCAGTCCGACAGGGGCCGGGGTGCAGTACTTC. Protein product: CASSPTGAGVQYF.

In its sample, this clonotype was seen many times. The chain joins TRBV20-1 to TRBJ1-2, with D possibly TRBD1 on 5 matching bases. The germline V gene has CDR1 DFQATT and CDR2 SNEGSKA (reference sequence). The CDR3 spans 16 residues. The ends were cut back, 1 base at V and 4 bases at J, with 19 bases in the middle. The DNA for the CDR3 is TGCAGTGCTAGAGCCCCTCTGCGACAGTCGCCCTATGGCTACACCTTC. It codes for CSARAPLRQSPYGYTF.

The chain recombines TRBV12-3 or TRBV12-4 with TRBJ2-3, with a possible D match to TRBD2 (6 bases). The V and J ends lost 3 bases and 5 bases respectively, with 9 bases between them. The CDR3 has 13 amino acids. CDR3 nucleotide sequence: TGTGCCAGCAGTTTTAGCGGCAGAGATACGCAGTATTTT. Amino acid sequence: CASSFSGRDTQYF.

This clonotype was picked up many times. The genes are TRBV12-3 or TRBV12-4 and TRBJ2-7, with D possibly being TRBD2 (7 bases). CDR3 length equals 15 residues. V was pared by 2 bases and J by 3 bases, with 14 bases between. The CDR3 coding sequence is TGTGCCAGCAGTTTATCGGGGGGCCGGGGCTACGAGCAGTACTTC. Protein sequence: CASSLSGGRGYEQYF.

The rearrangement links TRBV29-1 to TRBJ2-2, with a weak D call TRBD1 (6 bases). Between the trimmed V and J ends, which lost 5 bases and 6 bases, there was a span of 10 bases. Germline loops: CDR1 SQVTM, CDR2 ANQGSEA. The CDR3 loop spans 12 amino acids. CDR3 bases: TGCAGCGTTCTAACAGGGCCCGGGGAGCTGTTTTTT. It translates to CSVLTGPGELFF.

This clonotype came up many times. J is TRBJ2-1 and V is TRBV9; possible D gene TRBD1, 6 bases. Trimming removed 5 bases at V and 7 bases at J, with 7 bases between. The CDR3 runs to 11 residues. Per the germline V gene, CDR1 is SGDLS and CDR2 is YYNGEE. CDR3 in amino acids: CASRQGNEQFF. For the CDR3, the DNA is TGTGCCAGCAGACAGGGTAATGAGCAGTTCTTC. The whole variable domain, filled in from reference TRBV9 and TRBJ2-1, reads DSGVTQTPKHLITATGQRVTLRCSPRSGDLSVYWYQQSLDQGLQFLIQYYNGEERAKGNILERFSAQQFPDLHSELNLSSLELGDSALYFCASRQGNEQFFGPGTRLTVL.

The chain joins TRBV10-3 to TRBJ1-1, with a possible D match to TRBD1 (5 bases). V lost 3 bases, J lost 8 bases, and 16 bases lay in between. The CDR3 sequence is 14 residues long. CDR1 and CDR2 (germline): ENHRY, SYGVKD. CDR3 protein: CAISDGTSQGEAFF. CDR3 nucleotides: TGTGCCATCAGTGACGGTACCTCCCAGGGAGAAGCTTTCTTT.

This sequence joins TRBV7-3 and TRBJ1-1; perhaps TRBD1 as D (6 bases). The CDR3 covers 14 residues. CDR1 is SGHTA and CDR2 is FQGTGA in the germline V gene. Trimming pared 5 bases from V and 0 bases from J, leaving 10 bases between. The chain's CDR3 is CASSRGAVNTEAFF. The CDR3 DNA reads TGTGCCAGCAGCCGGGGGGCGGTGAACACTGAAGCTTTCTTT.

The V and J genes are TRBV6-1 and TRBJ1-6; D is possibly TRBD1 (6 bases). The CDR3 is 16 residues long. The germline V gene has CDR1 MNHNS and CDR2 SASEGT. The ends were cut back, 7 bases at V and 7 bases at J, with 20 bases in the middle. The DNA of the CDR3 is TGTGCCAGCAACACGAGGGGAGGGGGGGAGAATTCACCCCTCCACTTT. It is translated as CASNTRGGGENSPLHF.

This clonotype has at least ten counts. The J gene is TRBJ2-7, the V gene TRBV29-1, with D possibly being TRBD1 (5 bases). Germline V gene lookup returns CDR1 SQVTM and CDR2 ANQGSEA. The CDR3 runs to 13 residues. V lost 5 bases, J lost 0 bases, and 11 bases lay in between. As DNA, the CDR3 is TGCAGCGTTAGTTCGGACACCTCCTACGAGCAGTACTTC. Translation gives CSVSSDTSYEQYF.

This clonotype was detected only a few times. The J gene is TRBJ1-4, the V gene TRBV20-1; D gene uncertain. The germline V gene has CDR1 DFQATT and CDR2 SNEGSKA (reference sequence). The CDR3 runs 13 residues. V lost 0 bases and J lost 7, with 9 bases in between. Here the CDR3 reads CSARDGTVEKLFF. The CDR3 DNA is TGCAGTGCTAGAGATGGTACAGTTGAAAAACTGTTTTTT.